This is a list of T cell receptor beta chains from one sample in a study of regulatory T cells in long-lasting Graves disease. TCRdb reprocessed the multiplex PCR reads with MiXCR, giving one entry per CDR3 protein. Found here are 680,000 or so distinct CDR3 sequences, around 17% of them singletons; the top ten hold about 18%. This same sample was also taken into another study, of T cells in Graves' hyperthyroidism and ophthalmopathy.

The specimen was peripheral blood mononuclear cells (PBMCs), collected at new diagnosis, from a patient treated with antithyroid drugs. All receptors come from a woman aged 25 to 39 with Graves disease. The CDR3 runs from the conserved cysteine through the conserved F or W. A D gene is named only where the DNA matches it firmly. Clone size appears in some rows only: once, few, many, or a class for an expanded clone.

many TRBJ1-5 TRBV28 TRBD1 TGTGCCAGCAGTTTCGCGGGGACAGGGGATCAGCCCCAGCATTTT CASSFAGTGDQPQHF
- TRBJ2-7 TRBV27 TRBD1 TGTGCCAGCAGTTTTTCCCAGGGGGCTACCTGGGAGCAGTACTTC CASSFSQGATWEQYF
few TRBJ1-2 TRBV15 - TGTGCCACCAGCAGAGCGGCAGGTACCGGCTACACCTTC CATSRAAGTGYTF
many TRBJ1-5 TRBV27 TRBD1 TGTGCCAGCAGTCCCCAGGGGGTTGGTAGCAATCAGCCCCAGCATTTT CASSPQGVGSNQPQHF
- TRBJ2-7 TRBV10-3 TRBD1 TGTGCCATCAGTGAACAGGGGCGCGAGCAGTACTTC CAISEQGREQYF
- TRBJ2-4 TRBV20-1 TRBD1 TGCAGTGCTCGGGACAGGGGGGACAAAAACATTCAGTACTTC CSARDRGDKNIQYF
few TRBJ2-7 TRBV7-3 TRBD1 TGTGCCAGCAGCTGGGCCGGGACAGGGGCCTACGAGCAGTACTTC CASSWAGTGAYEQYF
- TRBJ2-3 TRBV27 TRBD1 TGTGCCAGCAGTACTACAGGGGCCTCGGGCACAGATACGCAGTATTTT CASSTTGASGTDTQYF
many TRBJ2-7 TRBV20-1 - TGCAGTGCTAGAGTGCGAGTAGACGAGCAGTACTTC CSARVRVDEQYF
- TRBJ1-1 TRBV25-1 TRBD1 TGTGCCAGCAAAGCCGGGACAGGTAAAGCTTTCTTT CASKAGTGKAFF
many TRBJ1-1 TRBV10-3 - TGTGCCATCAACTCCGGGGAGGTTCACACTGAAGCTTTCTTT CAINSGEVHTEAFF
few TRBJ1-4 TRBV18 TRBD1 TGTGCCAGCTCACCGGGACAGTCTAATGAAAAACTGTTTTTT CASSPGQSNEKLFF
few TRBJ2-5 TRBV5-5 - TGTGCCAGCAGCTTGCTAGTGGCGAGCGCAGGAGGGAGGGAGACCCAGTACTTC CASSLLVASAGGRETQYF
few TRBJ1-2 TRBV28 - TGTGCCAGCAGTTTAATGCGGTATGGCTACACCTTC CASSLMRYGYTF
many TRBJ1-4 TRBV28 - TGTGCCAGCAGTTGGGGCGGGACGCGTGAAAAACTGTTTTTT CASSWGGTREKLFF
many TRBJ1-1 TRBV28 TRBD1 TGTGCCAGCAGGACCGCAGGGGGCCTGGTCGAAGCTTTCTTT CASRTAGGLVEAFF
few TRBJ1-1 TRBV6-9 - TGTGCCAGCAGTTACAAGTCAGTGGCTTTCTTT CASSYKSVAFF
many TRBJ1-1 TRBV27 TRBD1 TGTGCCAGCAGTTCCAAGACAGGGGTGAAAACTGAAGCTTTCTTT CASSSKTGVKTEAFF
many TRBJ2-7 TRBV11-1 - TGTGCCAGCAGCCCATCGCAGGGAATCTACGAGCAGTACTTC CASSPSQGIYEQYF
few TRBJ2-7 TRBV27 - TGTGCCAGCACTAGGTACAGAGGGGGATCTTACGAGCAGTACTTC CASTRYRGGSYEQYF
many TRBJ2-1 TRBV11-2 - TGTGCCAGCAGCCGGACTTTTCCCTCGTGGAATGAGCAGTTCTTC CASSRTFPSWNEQFF
- TRBJ2-7 TRBV30 TRBD1 TGTGCCTGCCTGACAGGGTTCTCCTACGGGCAGTACTTC CACLTGFSYGQYF
- TRBJ1-4 TRBV5-5 - TGTGCCAGCAGACGTGCCCCGAGAGACTATGAAAAACTGTTTTTT CASRRAPRDYEKLFF
many TRBJ2-7 TRBV20-1 TRBD2 TGCAGTGCTAGTTCCGGGACTAGCTGGGAGCAGTACTTC CSASSGTSWEQYF
- TRBJ2-1 TRBV10-3 - TGTGCCATCAGTGAGAGAGGGGCAGTACACAATGAGCAGTTCTTC CAISERGAVHNEQFF
many TRBJ2-2 TRBV11-2 - TGTGCCAGCAGCTTAGGGTTCACCGGGGAGCTGTTTTTT CASSLGFTGELFF
many TRBJ1-3 TRBV27 TRBD1 TGTGCCAGCAGAGGGACAGGGGGTGCAGGAAACACCATATATTTT CASRGTGGAGNTIYF
few TRBJ1-3 TRBV27 TRBD1 TGTGCCAGCAGTTTATCAGGGGGCGGTGGAAACACCATATATTTT CASSLSGGGGNTIYF
few TRBJ2-1 TRBV30 - TGTGCCTGGAGTTCTCAGGGCTACAATGAGCAGTTCTTC CAWSSQGYNEQFF
many TRBJ2-6 TRBV2 - TGTGCCAGCAGTGGTACTGGGGCCAACGTCCTGACTTTC CASSGTGANVLTF
many TRBJ1-6 TRBV7-2 - TGTGCCAGCAGCTTAGAGGCGGAAGTAAGAAATTCACCCCTCCACTTT CASSLEAEVRNSPLHF
- TRBJ2-1 TRBV6-1 - TGTGCCAGCAGTCCTAGTGTTGTCGATGAGCAGTTCTTC CASSPSVVDEQFF
few TRBJ2-3 TRBV5-1 - TGCGCCAGCAGCTTGAAACAGATCAGCACAGATACGCAGTATTTT CASSLKQISTDTQYF
- TRBJ2-7 TRBV11-2 TRBD1 TGTGCCAGCAGCTTAGACCTGGGGACAGTTTCCTACGAGCAGTACTTC CASSLDLGTVSYEQYF
many TRBJ2-7 TRBV24-1 TRBD1 TGTGCCACCAGTTTGGGGACAGGCAGGACCTACGAGCAGTACTTC CATSLGTGRTYEQYF
many TRBJ2-7 TRBV3-1 - TGTGCCAGCAGCCAAGTATCAGGCGGAGGCTACGAGCAGTACTTC CASSQVSGGGYEQYF
many TRBJ2-1 TRBV20-1 TRBD2 TGCAGTGCTAGAGATCCAGTGCGGAGGGAGGGGCAGAATGAGCAGTTCTTC CSARDPVRREGQNEQFF
- TRBJ1-3 TRBV6-2/TRBV6-3 TRBD1 TGTGCCAGCAGTTACTCGGGGACAGGCTCTGCAAACACCATATATTTT CASSYSGTGSANTIYF
many TRBJ2-3 TRBV11-2 - TGTGCCAGCAGCCTAAGGGGAAAGGGCTCTAGCACAGATACGCAGTATTTT CASSLRGKGSSTDTQYF
few TRBJ2-1 TRBV6-1 TRBD2 TGTGCCAGCAGACCGGGACTAGCGGGAGACAATGAGCAGTTCTTC CASRPGLAGDNEQFF
many TRBJ1-5 TRBV29-1 TRBD1 TGCAGCGTTAAACAGGGGGATCAGCCCCAGCATTTT CSVKQGDQPQHF
many TRBJ2-1 TRBV24-1 - TGTGCCACGAGCGCCTACAATGAGCAGTTCTTC CATSAYNEQFF
many TRBJ1-1 TRBV6-2/TRBV6-3 - TGTGCCAGCAGTTCTCCACCGAACACTGAAGCTTTCTTT CASSSPPNTEAFF
- TRBJ2-1 TRBV6-2/TRBV6-3 - TGTGCCAGCAGGACAGCTGGGTCAGGCAATGAGCAGTTCTTC CASRTAGSGNEQFF
few TRBJ1-2 TRBV7-3 - TGTGCCAGCAGCTTAGGTGGGGGTGTTAACTATGGCTACACCTTC CASSLGGGVNYGYTF
many TRBJ2-1 TRBV12-3/TRBV12-4 - TGTGCCAGCAGTGTCGACAGGGGGTGGCTAGCGGGGGACAATGAGCAGTTCTTC CASSVDRGWLAGDNEQFF
few TRBJ1-3 TRBV25-1 - TGTGCCAGCAGTGAATCCGTGTGGGGTAGCTCCTATACTGGAAACACCATATATTTT CASSESVWGSSYTGNTIYF
- TRBJ2-3 TRBV7-3 TRBD1 TGTGCCAGCAGCCACGACAGGGGGTGGGCAGATACGCAGTATTTT CASSHDRGWADTQYF
- TRBJ2-2 TRBV19 TRBD1 TGTGCCAGTAGTATTGAGGGACAGGGGTTCACCGGGGAGCTGTTTTTT CASSIEGQGFTGELFF
few TRBJ1-2 TRBV3-1 - TGTGCCAGCAGCCCAAGGGGGGAGGATGGCTACACCTTC CASSPRGEDGYTF
- TRBJ2-7 TRBV7-8 - TGTGCCAGCAGCTTAGCCACCCGGACCGTAGCCTACGAGCAGTACTTC CASSLATRTVAYEQYF
many TRBJ2-1 TRBV7-9 TRBD1 TGTGCCAGCAGCTTAGTCCACTCGACAGGGAATGAGCAGTTCTTC CASSLVHSTGNEQFF
few TRBJ1-3 TRBV19 - TGTGCCAGTAAAGGGACCGTCTACTCTGGAAACACCATATATTTT CASKGTVYSGNTIYF